The present entry profiles one T cell receptor beta chain with its context. V shed 1 base and J 2 bases; nucleotides not matched to a gene: 10. The CDR3 extends over 17 amino acids. Germline CDR1 and CDR2: SGHTA and FQGNSA. This entry is derived from a study of blood T cell repertoires in COVID-19. Turning to the study itself: Acute-phase and convalescent COVID-19 samples originated in the United States, Italy and Spain.

As processed by the authors: Reference gene primer amplification gave nucleated cell count estimates. Produced via immunoSEQ multiplex PCR; TCRdb's table is partial and in-frame only. The D gene and trimming were derived from the DNA, and the V and J assignments and clone size from that table. Of fewer than 30,000 clones in the sample, 91% were seen once. The chain couples TRBV7-2 to TRBJ1-1, with TRBD1 matching over 7 bases. The sample was peripheral blood. This sequence originates from a human donor with active COVID-19. The donor label of this sample is uncertain. CDR3 nucleotide sequence: TGTGCCAGCAGCTTAGTATCTGCGGGACAGTTCAACACTGAAGCTTTCTTT. It specifies CASSLVSAGQFNTEAFF.